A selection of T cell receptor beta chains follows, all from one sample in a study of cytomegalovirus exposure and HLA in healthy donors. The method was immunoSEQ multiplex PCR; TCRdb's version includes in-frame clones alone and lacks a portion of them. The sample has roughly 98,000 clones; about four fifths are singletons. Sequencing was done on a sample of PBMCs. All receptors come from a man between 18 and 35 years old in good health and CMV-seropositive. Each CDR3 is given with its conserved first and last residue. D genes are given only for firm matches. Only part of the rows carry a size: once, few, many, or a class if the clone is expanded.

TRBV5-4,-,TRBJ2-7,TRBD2,TGTGCCAGCAGCGGGACTAGCGGGGACGAGCAGTACTTC,CASSGTSGDEQYF
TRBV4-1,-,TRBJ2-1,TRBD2,TGCGCCAGCAGATATAGCGGGGGGGCCAGGGAGCAGTTCTTC,CASRYSGGAREQFF
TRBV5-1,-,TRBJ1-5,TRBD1,TGCGCCAGCAGCGCGGACGGGACAGACAATCAGCCCCAGCATTTT,CASSADGTDNQPQHF
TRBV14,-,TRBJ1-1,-,TGTGCCAGCAGCCAAGCCTCGGGTAGGTGGAACACTGAAGCTTTCTTT,CASSQASGRWNTEAFF
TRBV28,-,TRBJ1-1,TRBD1,TGTGCCAGCCCGGGACAGGGGTTCGAGAACACTGAAGCTTTCTTT,CASPGQGFENTEAFF
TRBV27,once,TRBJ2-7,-,TGTGCCAGCAGTTTTAACGCGGGGAGTACTGCCGAGCAGTACTTC,CASSFNAGSTAEQYF
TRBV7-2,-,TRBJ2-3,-,TGTGCCAGCAGCTACCAGGGGACTACCTACACAGATACGCAGTATTTT,CASSYQGTTYTDTQYF
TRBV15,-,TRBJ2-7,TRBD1,TGTGCCACCAGCAGAGAACAGGGGGTAGAGCAGTACTTC,CATSREQGVEQYF
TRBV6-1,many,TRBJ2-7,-,TGTGCCAGCAGTGAAATGCGCTACGAGCAGTACTTC,CASSEMRYEQYF
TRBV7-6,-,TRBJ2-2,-,TGTGCCAGCAGAATTAAAAAAACCGGGGAGCTGTTTTTT,CASRIKKTGELFF
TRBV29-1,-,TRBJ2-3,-,TGCAGCGTTCCAACCAGGGGATGGACAGATACGCAGTATTTT,CSVPTRGWTDTQYF
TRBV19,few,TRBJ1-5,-,TGTGCCAGTAGTATAGGTGGCATGTCCAATCAGCCCCAGCATTTT,CASSIGGMSNQPQHF
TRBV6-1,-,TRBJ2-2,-,TGTGCCAGCACCCCGGGACAAAACACCGGGGAGCTGTTTTTT,CASTPGQNTGELFF
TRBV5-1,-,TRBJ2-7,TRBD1,TGCGCCAGCAGCCGAGGACAGGGGGCCTACGAGCAGTACTTC,CASSRGQGAYEQYF
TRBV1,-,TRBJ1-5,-,TGCACCAGCAGCCAAAATTCCCGGGAGTATAGCAATCAGCCCCAGCATTTT,CTSSQNSREYSNQPQHF
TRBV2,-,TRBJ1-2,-,TGTGCCAGCAGTGAAGGGCAGGGCGGTGGCTACACCTTC,CASSEGQGGGYTF
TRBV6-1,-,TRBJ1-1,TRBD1,TGTGCCAGCAGTGGGGGGACAGGGTCTTTCGCTTTCTTT,CASSGGTGSFAFF
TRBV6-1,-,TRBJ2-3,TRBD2,TGTGCCAGCAGTGAACCAGCGGGGGGGAGGGCAGATACGCAGTATTTT,CASSEPAGGRADTQYF
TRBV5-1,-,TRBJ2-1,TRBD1,TGCGCCAGCACCAATAAAAGGACAGGCTACAATGAGCAGTTCTTC,CASTNKRTGYNEQFF
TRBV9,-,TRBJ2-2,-,TGTGCCAGCAGCAATCGCGGGAACACCGGGGAGCTGTTTTTT,CASSNRGNTGELFF
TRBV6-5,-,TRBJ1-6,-,TGTGCCAGCAGTACGGTACAGCATAATTCACCCCTCCACTTT,CASSTVQHNSPLHF
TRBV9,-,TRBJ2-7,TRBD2,TGTGCCAGCAGCGTAACTAGCGGCTACGAGCAGTACTTC,CASSVTSGYEQYF
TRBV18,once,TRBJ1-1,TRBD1,TGTGCCAGCTCACCACGGACAGGGAGTTTCCAGAACACTGAAGCTTTCTTT,CASSPRTGSFQNTEAFF
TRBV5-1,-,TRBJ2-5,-,TGCGCCAGCAGCTTTGAGGGTGGCGAGACCCAGTACTTC,CASSFEGGETQYF
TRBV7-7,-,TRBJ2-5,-,TGTGCCAGCAGCTCCTTTCGGTCTGAGACCCAGTACTTC,CASSSFRSETQYF
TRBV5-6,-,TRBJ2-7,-,TGTGCCAGCAGCTTTGGGCAGCCTAACTCCTACGAGCAGTACTTC,CASSFGQPNSYEQYF
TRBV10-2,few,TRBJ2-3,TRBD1,TGCGCCAGGCCGACAGGGGTGACAGATACGCAGTATTTT,CARPTGVTDTQYF
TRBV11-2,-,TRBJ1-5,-,TGTGCCAGCAGTCAGGGGCAGGGTCCGAGTCCGGTTCAGCCCCAGCATTTT,CASSQGQGPSPVQPQHF
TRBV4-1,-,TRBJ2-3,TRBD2,TGCGCCAGCAGCCCTCTAGCGGAAGGCACAGATACGCAGTATTTT,CASSPLAEGTDTQYF
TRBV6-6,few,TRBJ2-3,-,TGTGCCAGCAGCCCCACGGGTCTGGTTCCGGATACGCAGTATTTT,CASSPTGLVPDTQYF
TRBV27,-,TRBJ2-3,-,TGTGCCAGCAGTTTATCTGGCGGAAGCACAGATACGCAGTATTTT,CASSLSGGSTDTQYF
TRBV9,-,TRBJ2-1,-,TGTGCCAGCAGCGTAGGGGGGGTAGGTGAGCAGTTCTTC,CASSVGGVGEQFF